This TCR beta chain was sequenced for a study of T-cell memory formation after mild COVID-19 (dated by TCRdb to 2020 to 2023). The study in broad terms: Most TCR sequence clusters were specific to one of the two donors. The cohort comprised two young, previously healthy adult volunteers, one female and one male. In two donors, T-cell clones that expanded and contracted after mild COVID-19 were followed by sequencing TCRalpha and TCRbeta repertoires longitudinally.

Overall study outcomes, separate from this receptor: The study included only a couple of mild cases, and larger cohorts that include severe cases with pre-infection samples were judged to be necessary. Contracting CD4+ clones appeared mostly in the CM and EM memory subsets, whereas CD8+ clones were enriched in EMRA. Some responding clones were detected in pre-infection memory, which suggested that pre-existing cross-reactive memory T cells had joined the SARS-CoV-2 response. From day 15 to 85, contracting clones showed balanced CD4/CD8 phenotypes, whereas a second wave of clones that expanded from day 15 to 37 leaned towards CD4+. Whether the second-wave clones peaking on day 37 were SARS-CoV-2 specific was not confirmed.

About this clonotype: Its recognized antigen is unknown. There are no base qualities to consult, and no much larger clone falls within one base.

Ficoll-Paque density gradient centrifugation was used to isolate PBMCs. The listed sequencing device is Illumina NovaSeq 6000. cDNA libraries for TCRalpha and TCRbeta were prepared by 5'RACE using constant-segment primers, with sample barcodes and unique molecular identifiers added. RNA was extracted from every sample with Trizol reagent. Amplification of the libraries took two PCR steps, and the second step added a second sample barcode plus Illumina TruSeq adapters. Libraries were sequenced on an Illumina NovaSeq with 2 x 150 bp paired-end reads. On the study's bioinformatics: Demultiplexing of reads and collapsing into UMI-guided consensus sequences were performed with migec v1.2.7. Using mixcr v2.1.11, UMI consensuses were aligned to TRA and TRB V and J templates and then assembled into clonotypes. Expanded or contracted clonotypes were those called significant by both edgeR and NoisET, with noise models trained on biological replicates. For edgeR calls, the cutoffs were a false discovery rate-adjusted p below 0.01 and a log2 fold-change threshold of 1. As an exploratory analysis of dynamics, PCA with hierarchical clustering was applied to max-normalized trajectories of the 1000 most abundant clonotypes. Separately sequenced CD4+ and CD8+ repertoires were used to assign the CD4 or CD8 phenotype of responding clones. TCRdb redid the processing of the public reads, applying fastp at Q25 and MiXCR, and retained in-frame beta chains. All rows with the same CDR3 protein become a single entry with the most common DNA and genes. The V and J calls reflect TCRdb's pipeline rather than the authors' work. For this sample the table gives about 430,000 distinct CDR3 sequences, of which 20% to 25% were detected only once. Around 8.1% of the sample is in the top ten clones.

For CDR1 and CDR2, the germline V gene lists MGHRA and YSYEKL. From cysteine to phenylalanine, the CDR3 is 17 amino acids long. Here the CDR3 DNA is all that survives: 51 bases in frame from base 1. V trim: 4 bases; J trim: 0 bases; unmatched bases: 8. The chain uses TRBV4-1 and TRBJ1-2, with 10 bases aligning to TRBD1. Sequenced input: PBMCs or a T cell subset sorted from them (not recorded which). This TCR derives from an adult woman who had mild COVID-19 (a few samples of this study predate the infection). The sample titles of this study are shuffled in the database, so cell type and time point are left out; the donor was told from shared clones. The nucleotides read TGCGCCAGCAGCCTAGGACAGGGGGTTTCGGCTAACTATGGCTACACCTTC. It specifies CASSLGQGVSANYGYTF.